This T cell receptor beta chain comes out of a study of cytotoxic CD8 clonotypes in ibrutinib-treated CLL. In the study overall: After a median of about six years, about 15 patients stayed remitted and approximately 12 progressed; responses had been partial in about 24 and complete in 2. Study conclusions and caveats: Public clonotypes were uncommon and contracted or stayed stable on treatment. In comparison with age-matched healthy donors, baseline clonality was higher and tracked circulating CD8+ T-cell counts.

Clones were sequenced by immunoSEQ multiplex PCR, and TCRdb holds only the in-frame ones, with some missing. The sample lists over 110,000 clones, 75% to 95% occurring once. For this clone: As yet, its antigen is unknown.

This sequence originates from a human donor with chronic lymphocytic leukemia. The material sequenced was PBMCs, taken after 12 months of ibrutinib treatment.

Here the CDR3 reads CASSLGQGAGTEAFF. In nucleotides, the CDR3 is TGTGCCAGCAGCTTGGGACAGGGGGCTGGAACTGAAGCTTTCTTT. This chain joins TRBV7-2 and TRBJ1-1, with 12 nucleotides matching TRBD1. CDR1 and CDR2 from the germline V gene are SGHTA and FQGNSA. The trim removed 3 bases at V and 5 bases at J, leaving 4 bases unmatched. The CDR3 runs to 15 residues.